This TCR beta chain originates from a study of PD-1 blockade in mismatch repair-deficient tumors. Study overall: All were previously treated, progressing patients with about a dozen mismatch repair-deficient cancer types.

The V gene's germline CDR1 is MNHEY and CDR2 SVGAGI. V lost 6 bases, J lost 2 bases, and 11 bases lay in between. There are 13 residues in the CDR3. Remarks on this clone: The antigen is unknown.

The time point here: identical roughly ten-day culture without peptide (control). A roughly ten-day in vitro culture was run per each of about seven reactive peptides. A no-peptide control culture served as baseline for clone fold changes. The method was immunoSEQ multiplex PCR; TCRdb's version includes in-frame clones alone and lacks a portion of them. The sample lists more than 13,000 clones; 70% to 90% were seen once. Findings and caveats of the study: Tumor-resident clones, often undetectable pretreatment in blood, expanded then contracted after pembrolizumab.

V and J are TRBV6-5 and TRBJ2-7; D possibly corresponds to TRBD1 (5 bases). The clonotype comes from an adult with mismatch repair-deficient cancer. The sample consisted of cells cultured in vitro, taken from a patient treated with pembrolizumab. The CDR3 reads CASRTALTYEQYF. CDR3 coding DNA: TGTGCCAGCAGGACAGCTTTAACCTACGAGCAGTACTTC.